This T cell receptor (beta chain) came from a study of identical twins. The length of the CDR3 is 12 residues. Between the trimmed V and J ends, which lost 3 bases and 3 bases, there was a span of 7 bases. Germline lookup yields CDR1 DFQATT and CDR2 SNEGSKA (reference sequence). TCRdb used MiXCR to reprocess the 5' RACE reads, holding one entry per CDR3 protein. The profile shows 400,000 to 550,000 distinct CDR3 sequences, 24% of them singletons. These same records also appear under a second study, on T cells expressing NK-cell markers. That work states: Within the sequenced cohort of eight donors, seven exhibited HCMV seropositivity and one was seronegative. The same clonotypes also predominated in the CD3+CD56-NKG2C+ fraction of several donors.

V usage is TRBV20-1 and J usage is TRBJ2-3; D remains ambiguous. Sample: CD4+ T cells sorted from blood. The sequence derives from a woman aged 18-30 years in good health. The CDR3 DNA sequence: TGCAGTGCTAGTACCGCTACAGATACGCAGTATTTT. Translating gives CSASTATDTQYF.